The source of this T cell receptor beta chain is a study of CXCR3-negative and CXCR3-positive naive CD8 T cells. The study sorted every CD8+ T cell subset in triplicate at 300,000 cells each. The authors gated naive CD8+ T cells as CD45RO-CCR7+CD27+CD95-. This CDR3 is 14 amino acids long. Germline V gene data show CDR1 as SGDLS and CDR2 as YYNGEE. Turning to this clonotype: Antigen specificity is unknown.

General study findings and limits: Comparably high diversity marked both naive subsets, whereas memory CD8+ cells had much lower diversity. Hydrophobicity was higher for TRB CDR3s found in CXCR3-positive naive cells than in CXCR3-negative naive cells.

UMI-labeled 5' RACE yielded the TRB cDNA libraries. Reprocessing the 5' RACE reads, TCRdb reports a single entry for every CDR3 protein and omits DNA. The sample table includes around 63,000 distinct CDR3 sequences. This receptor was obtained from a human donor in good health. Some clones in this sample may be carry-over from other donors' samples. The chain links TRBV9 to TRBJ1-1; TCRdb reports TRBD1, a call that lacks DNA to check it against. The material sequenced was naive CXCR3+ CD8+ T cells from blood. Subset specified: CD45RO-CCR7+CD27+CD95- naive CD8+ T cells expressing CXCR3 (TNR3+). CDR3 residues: CASSVSPGNTEAFF.